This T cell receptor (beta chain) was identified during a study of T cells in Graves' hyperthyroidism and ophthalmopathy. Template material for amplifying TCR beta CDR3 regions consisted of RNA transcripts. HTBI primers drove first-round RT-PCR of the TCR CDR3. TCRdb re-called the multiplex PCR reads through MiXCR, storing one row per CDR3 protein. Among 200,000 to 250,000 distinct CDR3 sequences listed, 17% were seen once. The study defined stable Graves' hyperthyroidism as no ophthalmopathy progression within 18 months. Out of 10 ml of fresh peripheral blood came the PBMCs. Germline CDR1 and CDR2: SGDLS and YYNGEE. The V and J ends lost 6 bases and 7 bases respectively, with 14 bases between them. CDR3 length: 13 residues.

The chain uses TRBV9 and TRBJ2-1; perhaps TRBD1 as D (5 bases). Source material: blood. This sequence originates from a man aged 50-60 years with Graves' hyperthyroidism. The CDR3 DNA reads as TGTGCCAGCACCATCGGGCCAGGGAATGAGCAGTTCTTC. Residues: CASTIGPGNEQFF.